One sample yielded the 29 T cell receptor beta chains listed below, sequenced in a study of shared clonotypes between healthy human individuals. The data were produced by immunoSEQ multiplex PCR, yet TCRdb's version contains in-frame clones alone and is incomplete. This sample has 950,000 to 1,300,000 clones; about 76% occur once, and the top ten carry 1.4%. Sequencing was done on a sample of memory CD4+ T cells sorted from blood. The sample's subset: CD45RA-negative fraction. The receptors here all came from a man aged 18 to 30 in good health.

In its sample, this clone was seen once. The rearrangement links TRBV7-2 to TRBJ2-7; 9 nucleotides line up with TRBD1. J was trimmed by 4 bases and V by 5 bases; bases with no gene match: 9. The CDR3 is 15 residues long. Germline CDR1 reads SGHTA; CDR2 reads FQGNSA. CDR3 sequence (DNA): TGTGCCAGCAGCCCCCAGACAGGGGGTGGTTACGAGCAGTACTTC. This encodes CASSPQTGGGYEQYF.

This rearrangement joins TRBV6-6 to TRBJ1-2; D perhaps matches TRBD1 (6 bases). The CDR3 extends over 14 amino acids. The ends were cut back, 4 bases at V and 3 bases at J, with 12 bases in the middle. CDR1 MNHNY and CDR2 SVGAGI come from the germline V gene (reference sequence). DNA of the CDR3: TGTGCCAGCAGTTTGGACAGTGTTTACTATGGCTACACCTTC. This translates into CASSLDSVYYGYTF.

The rearrangement links TRBV5-1 to TRBJ2-2; D gene ambiguous. There are 13 residues in the CDR3. V lost 5 bases to trimming and J lost 2 bases, with 7 bases between them. CDR1 and CDR2 from the germline V gene are SGHRS and YFSETQ. For the CDR3, the DNA is TGCGCCAGCAGTAGGGATAACACCGGGGAGCTGTTTTTT. Translation gives CASSRDNTGELFF.

The rearrangement joins TRBV27 to TRBJ1-1; D is perhaps TRBD1 (5 bases). The germline V gene has CDR1 MNHEY and CDR2 SMNVEV (reference sequence). Trimming removed 4 bases from V and 0 bases from J, with 24 bases in between. CDR3 size: 19 residues. This chain's CDR3 is CASSSKPGLRRGMNTEAFF. CDR3 sequence (DNA): TGTGCCAGCAGTTCAAAACCAGGGCTCAGGCGGGGCATGAACACTGAAGCTTTCTTT.

The chain employs TRBV7-9 and TRBJ2-7; 7 bases align to TRBD2. CDR3 length equals 15 residues. The J segment lost 2 bases and the V segment lost 5 bases, leaving 9 bases of the junction unmatched. The V gene's germline CDR1 is SEHNR and CDR2 FQNEAQ (reference sequence). CDR3 amino acids: CASSPGGGRTYEQYF. In DNA form, the CDR3 reads TGTGCCAGCAGCCCTGGGGGAGGGCGTACCTACGAGCAGTACTTC.

The chain joins TRBV6-6 to TRBJ2-1; D unresolved. From germline, CDR1 is MNHNY and CDR2 SVGAGI (reference sequence). This CDR3 contains 12 residues. Trimming removed 8 bases from V and 9 bases from J, with 14 bases in between. CDR3 protein: CASDKRSGEQFF. DNA for the CDR3: TGTGCCAGCGACAAGCGTTCGGGTGAGCAGTTCTTC.

The V gene is TRBV30, the J gene TRBJ1-2, with 7 bases that match TRBD1. The CDR3 length is 14 residues. V trimming: 4 bases; J trimming: 2 bases; junction bases outside the gene matches: 7. CDR1 and CDR2 from the germline V gene are GTSNPN and SVGIG (reference sequence). The CDR3 reads CAWTKTGANYGYTF. CDR3 DNA sequence: TGTGCCTGGACGAAAACAGGGGCGAACTATGGCTACACCTTC. Full variable domain (outside the CDR3, taken from reference TRBV30 and TRBJ1-2): SQTIHQWPATLVQPVGSPLSLECTVEGTSNPNLYWYRQAAGRGLQLLFYSVGIGQISSEVPQNLSASRPQDRQFILSSKKLLLSDSGFYLCAWTKTGANYGYTFGSGTRLTVV.

This chain uses TRBV10-2 with TRBJ1-2, with unresolved D. The CDR3 covers 13 residues. Germline CDR1 WSHSY, CDR2 SAAADI. The V gene lost 3 bases and the J gene lost 2 bases, with 7 bases spanning the gap. CDR3 DNA sequence: TGCGCCAGCAGTGATCCGGGGAACTATGGCTACACCTTC. Translated: CASSDPGNYGYTF.

The genes are TRBV5-6 and TRBJ2-5, with TRBD1 matching over 7 bases. The germline V gene has CDR1 SGHDT and CDR2 YYEEEE. V lost 5 bases and J lost 10; bases outside the gene matches: 17. This CDR3 comprises 15 residues. The CDR3 here is CASSPDRTVLQSQYF. CDR3 DNA: TGTGCCAGCAGTCCGGACAGGACAGTACTACAAAGCCAGTACTTC. Using reference TRBV5-6 and TRBJ2-5 for the parts outside the CDR3, the full variable domain is DAGVTQSPTHLIKTRGQQVTLRCSPKSGHDTVSWYQQALGQGPQFIFQYYEEEERQRGNFPDRFSGHQFPNYSSELNVNALLLGDSALYLCASSPDRTVLQSQYFGPGTRLLVL.

The chain links TRBV11-2 to TRBJ2-7, with TRBD2 matching 9 bases. The J segment lost 2 bases and the V segment lost 5 bases, leaving 4 bases of the junction unmatched. This CDR3 contains 14 residues. The V gene's germline CDR1 is SGHAT and CDR2 FQNNGV. CDR3 DNA: TGTGCCAGCAGCCGCCAGCGGGAGGCCTACGAGCAGTACTTC. Translation: CASSRQREAYEQYF.

The gene calls are TRBV27 and TRBJ1-2; D perhaps matches TRBD1 (5 bases). The CDR3 is 17 amino acids. V was trimmed by 1 base and J by 0 bases, leaving 15 bases between them. Germline V lookup: CDR1 MNHEY, CDR2 SMNVEV (reference sequence). The CDR3 sequence is CASSLLGVGRSNYGYTF. The CDR3 nucleotides read TGTGCCAGCAGTTTATTAGGGGTGGGAAGGTCTAACTATGGCTACACCTTC.

The gene calls are TRBV5-4 and TRBJ2-3, with D hard to call. V lost 3 bases and J lost 8, with 13 bases in between. This CDR3 region has 13 residues. In germline, CDR1 is SGHNT, CDR2 YYREEE (reference sequence). CDR3 sequence (DNA): TGTGCCAGCAGCTCCGAGTTGGGTGGTACGCAGTATTTT. Its translation is CASSSELGGTQYF.

V and J are TRBV6-1 and TRBJ1-1; D not certain. The CDR3 has 14 amino acids. The germline gives CDR1 MNHNS, CDR2 SASEGT. V lost 4 bases, J lost 0 bases, and 9 bases lay in between. The CDR3 reads CASSVTTMNTEAFF. The CDR3 coding sequence is TGTGCCAGCAGTGTGACAACTATGAACACTGAAGCTTTCTTT.

The chain links TRBV7-2 to TRBJ2-5, with D possibly being TRBD1 or TRBD2 (5 bases each). V was trimmed by 5 bases and J by 7 bases, leaving 14 bases between them. CDR1 is SGHTA and CDR2 is FQGNSA in the germline V gene. The CDR3 is made up of 13 amino acids. In DNA, the CDR3 is TGTGCCAGCAGCGTCGGGACCGCCGGGACCCAGTACTTC. Translating gives CASSVGTAGTQYF.

This clone has ten or more counts. The chain carries TRBV2 and TRBJ2-7; 10 nucleotides agree with TRBD2. The CDR3 consists of 15 residues. Germline assignment: CDR1 SNHLY and CDR2 FYNNEI. V shed 0 bases, J shed 4 bases, and the junction held 3 bases outside the gene matches. CDR3 nucleotide sequence: TGTGCCAGCAGTGAAGCGACGACTAGCGGGTACGAGCAGTACTTC. This codes for CASSEATTSGYEQYF.

V and J are TRBV6-5 and TRBJ2-5; TRBD2 aligns across 7 bases. Germline CDR1 MNHEY, CDR2 SVGAGI. This CDR3 is built from 13 residues. The J segment lost 4 bases and the V segment lost 6 bases, leaving 5 bases of the junction unmatched. Here the CDR3 DNA reads TGTGCCAGCAGCAAGGGACTACGAGAGACCCAGTACTTC. Translating gives CASSKGLRETQYF.

This clone was detected many times. The CDR3 nucleotides read TGTGCCAGCAGCTCCCAAGGAACAGGGACCTACGAGCAGTACTTC. Its protein product is CASSSQGTGTYEQYF. The chain recombines TRBV7-2 with TRBJ2-7; TRBD1 might be the D (6 bases). CDR1 and CDR2 from the germline V gene are SGHTA and FQGNSA. The CDR3 runs 15 residues. V was clipped by 4 bases and J by 2 bases, with 15 bases between them.

The chain employs TRBV25-1 and TRBJ2-7, with D perhaps matching TRBD2 (5 bases). This CDR3 has 14 amino acids. Germline loops: CDR1 MGHDK, CDR2 SYGVNS. The V end was cut by 4 bases, the J end by 1 base, with 11 bases between. CDR3: CASSVGSGSYEQYF. The CDR3 DNA reads as TGTGCCAGCAGTGTAGGAAGCGGATCCTACGAGCAGTACTTC.

A remark on this clone: Other nucleotide sequences from this sample produce the same CDR3. The rearrangement uses TRBV5-1 and TRBJ2-5; 7 bases align to TRBD1. Germline V gene sequence: CDR1 SGHRS, CDR2 YFSETQ. V was clipped by 2 bases and J by 5 bases; unmatched bases: 6. This CDR3 region has 14 residues. This CDR3 reads CASSLAGGSETQYF. The CDR3 bases are TGCGCCAGCAGCTTAGCAGGGGGAAGTGAGACCCAGTACTTC.

This chain links TRBV29-1 with TRBJ1-2, with D possibly matching TRBD1 (6 bases). This CDR3 is built from 14 residues. CDR1 and CDR2 from the germline V gene are SQVTM and ANQGSEA. V gave up 6 bases and J gave up 4 bases, with 18 bases separating them. The DNA of the CDR3 is TGCAGCGTGGAGGGGGACGGATTTCTCTATGGCTACACCTTC. Translated: CSVEGDGFLYGYTF.

The chain recombines TRBV5-1 with TRBJ1-4, with 7 bases aligning to TRBD1. The junction had 11 bases not matched to a gene; V was cut back by 3 bases and J by 12 bases. Germline lookup yields CDR1 SGHRS and CDR2 YFSETQ. The length of the CDR3 is 14 residues. The CDR3 DNA follows: TGCGCCAGCAGCTCGACAGGGCCACGAGAGGAACTGTTTTTT. Its translation: CASSSTGPREELFF.

The V call is TRBV5-1, the J call TRBJ2-1; 7 bases are shared with TRBD1. The CDR3 covers 16 residues. Germline V CDR1 and CDR2: SGHRS, YFSETQ. V gave up 0 bases and J gave up 5 bases; unmatched junction bases: 8. DNA of the CDR3: TGCGCCAGCAGCTTGGCCAGGGGACAGTCCGACAATGAGCAGTTCTTC. Translated, it gives CASSLARGQSDNEQFF.

Only one count was recorded for this clone. V usage is TRBV19 and J usage is TRBJ2-3; no definite D call. The germline V and J ends were trimmed by 3 bases and 8 bases, with 9 bases remaining between them. The CDR3 loop spans 12 amino acids. Germline CDR1 and CDR2: LNHDA and SQIVND (reference sequence). CDR3 DNA sequence: TGTGCCAGTAGTATGGAGAAAGGTACGCAGTATTTT. Its translation is CASSMEKGTQYF. The full variable domain, with the rest looked up from reference TRBV19 and TRBJ2-3, is DGGITQSPKYLFRKEGQNVTLSCEQNLNHDAMYWYRQDPGQGLRLIYYSQIVNDFQKGDIAEGYSVSREKKESFPLTVTSAQKNPTAFYLCASSMEKGTQYFGPGTRLTVL.

The rearrangement joins TRBV4-1 to TRBJ1-4, with D maybe TRBD1 (5 bases). The germline V gene has CDR1 MGHRA and CDR2 YSYEKL. With 0 bases removed from V and 0 bases from J, the gap between germline ends came to 8 bases. The CDR3 loop spans 16 amino acids. The CDR3 DNA follows: TGCGCCAGCAGCCAAGAACAGGATGCAACTAATGAAAAACTGTTTTTT. This gives the protein CASSQEQDATNEKLFF.

The genes are TRBV19 and TRBJ1-3; D uncertain. In germline, CDR1 is LNHDA, CDR2 SQIVND (reference sequence). V was trimmed by 3 bases and J by 0 bases, leaving 12 bases between them. The CDR3 runs 16 residues. CDR3 residues: CASSIDPGFSGNTIYF. For the CDR3, the DNA is TGTGCCAGTAGTATCGATCCCGGCTTCTCTGGAAACACCATATATTTT.

V usage is TRBV7-2 and J usage is TRBJ2-7, with TRBD1 matching 8 bases. Unmatched junction bases numbered 4, after V lost 5 bases and J lost 1 base. This CDR3 has 14 amino acids. Germline lookup yields CDR1 SGHTA and CDR2 FQGNSA. CDR3 in DNA: TGTGCCAGCAGCAGAAACAGGGGGTCCTACGAGCAGTACTTC. Residues: CASSRNRGSYEQYF.

The J gene is TRBJ2-7, the V gene TRBV5-1; D unresolved. V was shortened by 2 bases and J by 5 bases, with 8 bases between the two germline ends. This CDR3 comprises 12 residues. CDR1 and CDR2 (germline): SGHRS, YFSETQ. The CDR3 DNA sequence: TGCGCCAGCAGCTTACCCCCGGACGAGCAGTACTTC. Its protein product is CASSLPPDEQYF.

This clone came up a few times. The chain has TRBV15 and TRBJ2-7; D assignment may be TRBD1 or TRBD2 (5 bases each). Deletions cut 0 bases from V and 2 bases from J, with 11 bases between. Looked up from germline, CDR1 is LNHNV and CDR2 is YYDKDF (reference sequence). The CDR3 covers 15 residues. The CDR3, as DNA: TGTGCCACCAGCAGAGACCGGGACGGGACCTACGAGCAGTACTTC. This translates into CATSRDRDGTYEQYF.

The chain joins TRBV25-1 to TRBJ1-4, with 9 bases identical to TRBD1. The CDR3 covers 16 residues. Germline V gene data show CDR1 as MGHDK and CDR2 as SYGVNS. With 3 bases clipped from V and 8 bases from J, the junction kept 10 bases outside the gene matches. CDR3 DNA: TGTGCCAGCAGTGACCCGATGACAGGGGGAAGGGAAAAACTGTTTTTT. Protein: CASSDPMTGGREKLFF.